The 27 T cell receptor beta chains listed next were all sequenced from one sample in a study of post-analysis software for immune sequencing data. Notes on the study in general: A few TRBV segments (TRBV5-6, TRBV5-1 and TRBV20-1 among them) occurred more frequently in patients than in controls.

Antigen specificity for these receptors is unknown. Carried by the TCR beta cDNA libraries were unique molecular identifiers. TCRdb called the PCR reads again in MiXCR, with one record for every CDR3 protein. The sample holds 550,000 to 700,000 distinct CDR3 sequences, roughly 45% seen once. Sequencing used blood. The receptors here all came from a girl aged 10 to 17 with multiple sclerosis.

A word on this clonotype: A junction boundary mismatches the germline segment, possibly from a read error. The genes are TRBV5-1 and TRBJ2-5; D possibly corresponds to TRBD2 (5 bases). Germline-derived CDR1 and CDR2 are SGHRS and YFSETQ. The CDR3 consists of 19 residues. The CDR3 nucleotides are TGCGCCAGTAGCTGGCCCGAACAGCCAAAGAGGGCGGCGGGAGAGACCCAGTACTTC. This translates into CASSWPEQPKRAAGETQYF.

The chain uses TRBV5-1 and TRBJ2-7; D unresolved. Germline V gene lookup returns CDR1 SGHRS and CDR2 YFSETQ. The CDR3 has 14 residues. V gave up 0 bases and J gave up 2 bases, with 9 bases separating them. The CDR3 nucleotides are TGCGCCAGCAGCTTGGGGGGTCCCGCCTACGAGCAGTACTTC. This codes for CASSLGGPAYEQYF.

This chain links TRBV7-2 with TRBJ2-1; TRBD2 agrees at 10 bases. J lost 9 bases, V lost 1 base, and 9 bases had no gene match. The CDR3 runs 16 residues. Germline loops: CDR1 SGHTA, CDR2 FQGNSA. The CDR3 region has the DNA TGTGCCAGCAGCTTAGGAGGAGCGGGGGGGCGTTTTGAGCAGTTCTTC. Its protein product is CASSLGGAGGRFEQFF.

V is TRBV7-2 and J is TRBJ2-7; D may correspond to TRBD1 or TRBD2 (6 bases each). Deletions cut 1 base from V and 1 base from J, with 14 bases between. This CDR3 has 16 residues. Per the germline V gene, CDR1 is SGHTA and CDR2 is FQGNSA. CDR3 in amino acids: CASSLGGGRRSYEQYF. In nucleotides, the CDR3 is TGTGCCAGCAGCTTAGGTGGGGGGCGCCGATCCTACGAGCAGTACTTC.

This chain uses TRBV12-3 or TRBV12-4 with TRBJ2-2, with TRBD1 matching over 10 bases. The CDR3 runs to 16 residues. The V and J ends lost 2 bases and 13 bases, in that order; junction bases with no gene match: 13. The CDR3, as DNA: TGTGCCAGCAGTTTAAGGGACAGGGGACTACCCCCCGGGCTGTTTTTT. The encoded protein is CASSLRDRGLPPGLFF.

The table lists this clonotype with a few counts. The chain is built from TRBV10-3 and TRBJ2-1; unclear D gene. Trimming took 3 bases from V and 9 from J, leaving 9 bases between them. The CDR3 contains 12 residues. Germline loops: CDR1 ENHRY, CDR2 SYGVKD. The CDR3 loop is CAISEGMGEQFF. Here the CDR3 DNA reads TGTGCCATCAGTGAAGGTATGGGTGAGCAGTTCTTC.

The chain couples TRBV29-1 to TRBJ2-7; 9 bases agree with TRBD1. In germline, CDR1 is SQVTM, CDR2 ANQGSEA. The V and J ends lost 6 bases and 6 bases, in that order; junction bases with no gene match: 12. The CDR3 contains 14 residues. The CDR3 sequence: CSVATGGGKREQYF. CDR3 in DNA: TGCAGCGTCGCAACAGGGGGCGGAAAGCGCGAGCAGTACTTC.

The rearrangement uses TRBV20-1 and TRBJ1-2; weak D call: TRBD1 (6 bases). The CDR3 extends over 15 amino acids. V was trimmed by 0 bases and J by 7 bases, leaving 18 bases between them. Germline loops: CDR1 DFQATT, CDR2 SNEGSKA (reference sequence). The DNA for the CDR3 is TGCAGTGCTAGAGATACGGGACAAGGGTCTTTTGGCTACACCTTC. This codes for CSARDTGQGSFGYTF.

This clonotype was seen more than once but under ten times. This sequence joins TRBV12-3 or TRBV12-4 and TRBJ1-2, with D perhaps TRBD1 (6 bases). Deletions cut 5 bases from V and 4 bases from J, with 20 bases between. The CDR3 is 16 amino acids. CDR3 nucleotide sequence: TGTGCCAGCAGTCTCCCCTCGAGTACAGGGTCCTATGGCTACACCTTC. Protein sequence: CASSLPSSTGSYGYTF.

This clonotype was recorded a few times. The rearrangement uses TRBV18 and TRBJ2-7; possibly TRBD1 for D (6 bases). This CDR3 is 13 amino acids long. Germline-derived CDR1 and CDR2 are KGHSH and LQKENI. V lost 5 bases to trimming and J lost 3 bases, with 11 bases between them. The CDR3 DNA sequence: TGTGCCAGCTCAAGACAGGAATTCTACGAGCAGTACTTC. This sequence encodes CASSRQEFYEQYF. The whole variable domain, filled in from reference TRBV18 and TRBJ2-7, reads NAGVMQNPRHLVRRRGQEARLRCSPMKGHSHVYWYRQLPEEGLKFMVYLQKENIIDESGMPKERFSAEFPKEGPSILRIQQVVRGDSAAYFCASSRQEFYEQYFGPGTRLTVT.

The chain has TRBV7-2 and TRBJ1-1, with no clear D. V lost 5 bases, J lost 4 bases, and 14 bases lay in between. CDR1 and CDR2 (germline): SGHTA, FQGNSA. The CDR3 has 14 residues. The CDR3 region has the DNA TGTGCCAGCAGCACCACGGGGTTTTCCACTGAAGCTTTCTTT. This sequence encodes CASSTTGFSTEAFF.

V usage is TRBV4-1 and J usage is TRBJ2-7; perhaps TRBD1 as D (5 bases). CDR1 and CDR2 (germline): MGHRA, YSYEKL. V was pared by 2 bases and J by 4 bases, with 15 bases between. The CDR3 has 15 residues. CDR3: CASSQPKGAWYEQYF. In DNA form, the CDR3 reads TGCGCCAGCAGCCAACCCAAAGGGGCGTGGTACGAGCAGTACTTC.

The V gene is TRBV12-3 or TRBV12-4, the J gene TRBJ1-1, with 8 bases fitting TRBD1. The CDR3 loop spans 16 amino acids. V trimming: 3 bases; J trimming: 1 base; junction bases outside the gene matches: 7. This CDR3 is CASSFVTGTGNTEAFF. The CDR3 region has the DNA TGTGCCAGCAGTTTCGTGACCGGGACAGGGAACACTGAAGCTTTCTTT.

This clonotype was counted a few times. The chain links TRBV12-3 or TRBV12-4 to TRBJ2-2; 9 bases map to TRBD2. Trimming at V came to 5 bases and at J to 5 bases, leaving 9 bases not matched to a gene. The CDR3 length is 16 residues. The CDR3 DNA sequence: TGTGCCAGCAGTCCTCCGGGACTAGCAAGTACCGGGGAGCTGTTTTTT. This sequence encodes CASSPPGLASTGELFF.

V usage is TRBV3-1 and J usage is TRBJ1-4; D is unresolved. Germline CDR1 LGHDT, CDR2 YNNKEL (reference sequence). The CDR3 extends over 17 amino acids. Trimming took 3 bases from V and 3 from J, leaving 17 bases between them. The CDR3 reads CASSQLSHSGPNEKLFF. CDR3 bases: TGTGCCAGCAGCCAGCTCTCTCACAGTGGGCCTAATGAAAAACTGTTTTTT.

Details on this clonotype: Relative to the germline gene, one junction end is altered; a read error may explain this. The CDR3 DNA follows: TGTGCCAGCAGTGAGATGGGCACGGATACGCAGTATTTT. Translating gives CASSEMGTDTQYF. The rearrangement links TRBV6-4 to TRBJ2-3; D is ambiguous. Germline loops: CDR1 MRHNA, CDR2 SNTAGT. The CDR3 spans 13 residues.

This clonotype was seen a few times. The genes are TRBV6-1 and TRBJ1-2, with 8 bases that match TRBD1. V shed 4 bases and J 4 bases; nucleotides not matched to a gene: 5. Per germline, CDR1 MNHNS and CDR2 SASEGT. The CDR3 has 14 residues. The CDR3 region is CASSVGQGLYGYTF. As DNA, the CDR3 is TGTGCCAGCAGTGTAGGACAGGGCCTCTATGGCTACACCTTC.

This clonotype was detected ten times or more. At one boundary the junction diverges from the germline segment, which might be a read error. The chain has TRBV7-7 and TRBJ2-5; the match to TRBD2 covers 8 bases. The CDR3 contains 15 residues. Germline lookup yields CDR1 SSHAT and CDR2 FNYEAQ (reference sequence). The DNA of the CDR3 is TGTGCTAGCAGCTTAAGGACTAGCCGCGGGGAGACCCAGTACTTC. It encodes CASSLRTSRGETQYF.

The V and J genes are TRBV5-1 and TRBJ2-7; D tentatively fits TRBD1 or TRBD2 (5 bases each). Between the trimmed V and J ends, which lost 8 bases and 1 base, there was a span of 13 bases. The germline gives CDR1 SGHRS, CDR2 YFSETQ. The CDR3 has 13 residues. The CDR3 protein is CASSHGTSYEQYF. CDR3 bases: TGCGCCAGTAGCCATGGGACGTCCTACGAGCAGTACTTC.

This sequence joins TRBV20-1 and TRBJ1-1; D remains ambiguous. The CDR3 loop spans 15 amino acids. Deletions cut 0 bases from V and 1 base from J, with 12 bases between. Germline CDR1 reads DFQATT; CDR2 reads SNEGSKA (reference sequence). The CDR3 DNA reads as TGCAGTGCTAGAGAAGTGGATTCTCGGAACACTGAAGCTTTCTTT. Translating gives CSAREVDSRNTEAFF.

V gene TRBV12-3 or TRBV12-4 combines with J gene TRBJ2-3; TRBD2 matches 10 bases. The CDR3 contains 15 residues. The J segment lost 4 bases and the V segment lost 2 bases, leaving 3 bases of the junction unmatched. In nucleotides, the CDR3 is TGTGCCAGCAGTTTACAAGCGGGGGGGTCAGATACGCAGTATTTT. Protein product: CASSLQAGGSDTQYF.

In nucleotides, the CDR3 is TGTGCCAGCACCTCGGGGGGTCTCTACGAGCAGTACTTC. Translated: CASTSGGLYEQYF. The chain recombines TRBV3-1 with TRBJ2-7; 7 bases agree with TRBD2. The CDR3 length is 13 residues. Per the germline V gene, CDR1 is LGHDT and CDR2 is YNNKEL (reference sequence). With V trimmed by 7 bases and J by 3 bases, 6 bases remained unmatched.

The chain employs TRBV7-2 and TRBJ2-4, with 16 bases lining up with TRBD2. Germline V lookup: CDR1 SGHTA, CDR2 FQGNSA. V was pared by 5 bases and J by 7 bases, with 11 bases of the junction left unmatched. The CDR3 length is 18 residues. DNA for the CDR3: TGTGCCAGCAGCCCTCGGGGACTAGCGGGAGGGGCAGCGAACATTCAGTACTTC. It yields the protein CASSPRGLAGGAANIQYF.

The chain's CDR3 is CASSIQREGGNEQFF. The CDR3 coding sequence is TGTGCCAGCAGCATACAGCGGGAGGGAGGAAATGAGCAGTTCTTC. This chain uses TRBV21-1 with TRBJ2-1; the table calls TRBD2, which could not be checked here. TRBV21-1 is tagged as a pseudogene. The CDR3 has 15 residues.

This rearrangement joins TRBV7-9 to TRBJ2-1, with D uncertain. The V gene's germline CDR1 is SEHNR and CDR2 FQNEAQ (reference sequence). The ends were cut back, 3 bases at V and 10 bases at J, with 13 bases in the middle. This CDR3 has 13 amino acids. The CDR3 nucleotides read TGTGCCAGCAGCTTTCCTTCTCGGGTAGAGCAGTTCTTC. Its translation is CASSFPSRVEQFF.

V is TRBV4-1 and J is TRBJ1-1; 8 nucleotides align to TRBD1. The CDR3 sequence is 15 residues long. CDR1 is MGHRA and CDR2 is YSYEKL in the germline V gene. J gave up 5 bases and V 0 bases, and 5 bases lay outside the gene matches. The CDR3 DNA reads TGCGCCAGCAGCCAAGAAGACAGGGGAGGGACTGAAGCTTTCTTT. Its translation: CASSQEDRGGTEAFF.

The chain joins TRBV6-6 to TRBJ2-5; D might be TRBD2 (5 bases). This CDR3 comprises 13 residues. V was pared by 2 bases and J by 4 bases, with 8 bases between. Germline V lookup: CDR1 MNHNY, CDR2 SVGAGI (reference sequence). The CDR3 DNA follows: TGTGCCAGCAGTTACATCGGAGGAGAGACCCAGTACTTC. Protein: CASSYIGGETQYF.